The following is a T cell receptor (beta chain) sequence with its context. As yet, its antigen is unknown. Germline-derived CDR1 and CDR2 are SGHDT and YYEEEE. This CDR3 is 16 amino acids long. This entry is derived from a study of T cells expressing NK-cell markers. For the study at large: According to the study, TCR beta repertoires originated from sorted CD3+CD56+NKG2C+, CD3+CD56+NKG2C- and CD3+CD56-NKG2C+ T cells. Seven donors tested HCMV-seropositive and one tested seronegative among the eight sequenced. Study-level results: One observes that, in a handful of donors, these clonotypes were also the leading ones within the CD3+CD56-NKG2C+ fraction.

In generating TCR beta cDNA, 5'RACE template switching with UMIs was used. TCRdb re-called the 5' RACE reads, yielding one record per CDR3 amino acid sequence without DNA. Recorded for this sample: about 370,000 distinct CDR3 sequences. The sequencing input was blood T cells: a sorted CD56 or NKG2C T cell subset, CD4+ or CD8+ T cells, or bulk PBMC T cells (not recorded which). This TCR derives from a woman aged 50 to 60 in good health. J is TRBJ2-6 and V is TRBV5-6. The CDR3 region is CASSLGRSYGANVLTF. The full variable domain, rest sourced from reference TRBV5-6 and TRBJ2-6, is DAGVTQSPTHLIKTRGQQVTLRCSPKSGHDTVSWYQQALGQGPQFIFQYYEEEERQRGNFPDRFSGHQFPNYSSELNVNALLLGDSALYLCASSLGRSYGANVLTFGAGSRLTVL.